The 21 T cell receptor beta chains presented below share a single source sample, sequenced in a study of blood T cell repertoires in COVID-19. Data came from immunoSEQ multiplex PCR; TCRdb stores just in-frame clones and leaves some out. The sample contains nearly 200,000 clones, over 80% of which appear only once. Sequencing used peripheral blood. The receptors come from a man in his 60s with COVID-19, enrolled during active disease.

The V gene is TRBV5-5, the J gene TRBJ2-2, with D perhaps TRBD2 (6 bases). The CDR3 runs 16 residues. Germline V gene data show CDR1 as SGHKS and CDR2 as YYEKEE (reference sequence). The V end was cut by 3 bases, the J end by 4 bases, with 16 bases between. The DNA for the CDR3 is TGTGCCAGCAGCTCGCGTGGGAGCGGGCCCACCGGGGAGCTGTTTTTT. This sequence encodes CASSSRGSGPTGELFF.

DNA of the CDR3: TGCAGTGCTAGTAGACAGGCGGGTTTCAATGAGCAGTTCTTC. Protein sequence: CSASRQAGFNEQFF. The V and J genes are TRBV20-1 and TRBJ2-1; perhaps TRBD1 as D (6 bases). Germline V CDR1 and CDR2: DFQATT, SNEGSKA (reference sequence). V was cut by 3 bases and J by 6 bases, with 15 bases left in between. CDR3 length: 14 residues.

The CDR3 sequence is CASCSGGEKLFF. DNA of the CDR3: TGTGCCAGTTGTTCAGGGGGGGAAAAACTGTTTTTT. The chain links TRBV5-8 to TRBJ1-4; 7 bases line up with TRBD1. Germline V gives CDR1 SGHTS, CDR2 YDEGEE. Losses at the gene ends were 8 bases for V and 8 bases for J; bases not matched to a gene: 6. The CDR3 loop spans 12 amino acids. Together with reference TRBV5-8 and TRBJ1-4, the CDR3 gives the full variable domain: EAGVTQSPTHLIKTRGQQATLRCSPISGHTSVYWYQQALGLGLQFLLWYDEGEERNRGNFPPRFSGRQFPNYSSELNVNALELEDSALYLCASCSGGEKLFFGSGTQLSVL.

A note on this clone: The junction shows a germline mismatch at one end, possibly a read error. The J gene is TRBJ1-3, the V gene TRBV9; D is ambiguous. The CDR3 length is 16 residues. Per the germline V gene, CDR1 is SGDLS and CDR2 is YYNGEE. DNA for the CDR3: TGTGCCAGCAGCGTAGATTCCGGGGTGTTTGGAAACATCATATATTTT. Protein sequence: CASSVDSGVFGNIIYF.

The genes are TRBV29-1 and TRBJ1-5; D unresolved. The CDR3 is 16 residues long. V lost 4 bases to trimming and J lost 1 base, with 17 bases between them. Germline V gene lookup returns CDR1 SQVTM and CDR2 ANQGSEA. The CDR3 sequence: CSVGAKKAASNQPQHF. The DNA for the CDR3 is TGCAGCGTTGGGGCGAAAAAAGCCGCAAGCAATCAGCCCCAGCATTTT.

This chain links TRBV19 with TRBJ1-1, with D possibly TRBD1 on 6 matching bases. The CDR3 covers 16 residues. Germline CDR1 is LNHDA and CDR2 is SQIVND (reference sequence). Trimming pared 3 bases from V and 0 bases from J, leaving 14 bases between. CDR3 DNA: TGTGCCAGTAGTATGCGATCAGGGGCGATGAACACTGAAGCTTTCTTT. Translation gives CASSMRSGAMNTEAFF.

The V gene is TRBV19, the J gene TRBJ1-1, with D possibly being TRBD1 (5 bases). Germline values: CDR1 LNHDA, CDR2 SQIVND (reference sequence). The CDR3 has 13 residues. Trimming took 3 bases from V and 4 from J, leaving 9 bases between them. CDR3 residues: CASSMAGGTEAFF. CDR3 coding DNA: TGTGCCAGTAGTATGGCCGGGGGCACTGAAGCTTTCTTT.

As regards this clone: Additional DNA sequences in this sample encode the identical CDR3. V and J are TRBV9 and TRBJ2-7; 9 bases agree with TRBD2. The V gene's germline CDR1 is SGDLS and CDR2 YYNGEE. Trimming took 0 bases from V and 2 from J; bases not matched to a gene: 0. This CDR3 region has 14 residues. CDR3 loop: CASSVGGRAYEQYF. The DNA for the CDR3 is TGTGCCAGCAGCGTAGGCGGGAGGGCCTACGAGCAGTACTTC.

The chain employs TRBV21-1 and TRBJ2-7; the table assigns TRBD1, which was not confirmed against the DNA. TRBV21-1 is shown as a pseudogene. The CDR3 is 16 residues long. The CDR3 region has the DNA TGTGCCAGCAGCAAAGAGGGGGACAGGGGACTTACCGAGCAGTACTTC. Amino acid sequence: CASSKEGDRGLTEQYF.

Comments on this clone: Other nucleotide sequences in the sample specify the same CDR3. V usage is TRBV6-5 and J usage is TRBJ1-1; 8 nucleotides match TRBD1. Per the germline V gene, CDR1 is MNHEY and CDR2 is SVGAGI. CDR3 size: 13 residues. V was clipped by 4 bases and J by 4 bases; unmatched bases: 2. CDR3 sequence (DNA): TGTGCCAGCAGTTTAACAGGGGGCACTGAAGCTTTCTTT. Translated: CASSLTGGTEAFF.

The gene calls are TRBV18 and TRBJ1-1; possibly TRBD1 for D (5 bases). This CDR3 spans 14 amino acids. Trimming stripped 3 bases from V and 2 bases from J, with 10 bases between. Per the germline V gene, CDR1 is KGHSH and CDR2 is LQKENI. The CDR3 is CASSPDKGNTEAFF. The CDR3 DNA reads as TGTGCCAGCTCACCGGACAAGGGAAACACTGAAGCTTTCTTT.

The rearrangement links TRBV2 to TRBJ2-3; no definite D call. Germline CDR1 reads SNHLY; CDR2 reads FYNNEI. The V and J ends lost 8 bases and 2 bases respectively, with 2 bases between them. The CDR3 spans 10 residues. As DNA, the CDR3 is TGTGCCAGCCACACAGATACGCAGTATTTT. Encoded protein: CASHTDTQYF.

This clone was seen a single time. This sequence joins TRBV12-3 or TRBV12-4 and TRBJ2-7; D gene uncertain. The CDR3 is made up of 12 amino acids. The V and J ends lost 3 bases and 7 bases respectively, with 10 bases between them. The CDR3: CASSFPRREQYF. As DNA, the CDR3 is TGTGCCAGCAGTTTCCCGAGGAGAGAGCAGTACTTC.

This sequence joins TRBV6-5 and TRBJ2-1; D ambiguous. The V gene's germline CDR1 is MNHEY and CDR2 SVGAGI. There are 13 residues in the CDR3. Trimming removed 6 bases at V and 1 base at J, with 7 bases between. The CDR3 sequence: CASRSTSYNEQFF. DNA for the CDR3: TGTGCCAGCAGGTCGACATCCTACAATGAGCAGTTCTTC.

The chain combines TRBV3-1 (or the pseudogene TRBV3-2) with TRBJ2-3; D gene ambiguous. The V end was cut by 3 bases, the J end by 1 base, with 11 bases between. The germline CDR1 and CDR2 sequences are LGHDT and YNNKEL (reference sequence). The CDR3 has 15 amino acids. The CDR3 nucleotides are TGTGCCAGCAGCCATATGCGATTTGGCACAGATACGCAGTATTTT. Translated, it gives CASSHMRFGTDTQYF.

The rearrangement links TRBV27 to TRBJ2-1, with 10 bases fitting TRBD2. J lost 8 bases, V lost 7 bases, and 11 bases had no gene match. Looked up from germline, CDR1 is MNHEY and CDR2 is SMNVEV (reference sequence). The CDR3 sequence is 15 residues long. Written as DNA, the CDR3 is TGTGCCAGCAACTCGCTAGCGGGAGCTGCCGATGAGCAGTTCTTC. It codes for CASNSLAGAADEQFF.

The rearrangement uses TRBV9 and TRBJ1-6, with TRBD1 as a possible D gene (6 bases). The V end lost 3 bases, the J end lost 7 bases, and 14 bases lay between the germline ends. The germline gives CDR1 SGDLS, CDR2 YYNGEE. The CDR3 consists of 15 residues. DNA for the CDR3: TGTGCCAGCAGCGGGGGGGGGCACCAAAATTCACCCCTCCACTTT. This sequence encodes CASSGGGHQNSPLHF.

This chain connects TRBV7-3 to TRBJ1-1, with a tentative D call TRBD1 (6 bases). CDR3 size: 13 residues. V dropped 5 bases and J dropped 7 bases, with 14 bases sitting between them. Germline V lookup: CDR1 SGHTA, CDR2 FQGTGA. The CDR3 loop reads CASSRQGRDEAFF. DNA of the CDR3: TGTGCCAGCAGCCGTCAGGGGAGGGATGAAGCTTTCTTT.

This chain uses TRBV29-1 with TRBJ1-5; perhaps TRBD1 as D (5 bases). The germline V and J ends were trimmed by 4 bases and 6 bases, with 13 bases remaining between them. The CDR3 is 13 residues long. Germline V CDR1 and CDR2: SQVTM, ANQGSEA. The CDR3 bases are TGCAGCGTTGGTGCAGGGCGCGGTCAGCCCCAGCATTTT. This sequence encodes CSVGAGRGQPQHF. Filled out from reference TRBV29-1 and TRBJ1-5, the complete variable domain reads SAVISQKPSRDICQRGTSLTIQCQVDSQVTMMFWYRQQPGQSLTLIATANQGSEATYESGFVIDKFPISRPNLTFSTLTVSNMSPEDSSIYLCSVGAGRGQPQHFGDGTRLSIL.

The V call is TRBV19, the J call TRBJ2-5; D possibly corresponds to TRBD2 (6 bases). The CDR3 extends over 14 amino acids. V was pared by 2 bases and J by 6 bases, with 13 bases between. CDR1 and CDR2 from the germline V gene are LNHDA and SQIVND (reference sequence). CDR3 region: CASSILGGKKTQYF. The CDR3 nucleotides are TGTGCCAGTAGTATACTTGGGGGGAAAAAGACCCAGTACTTC.

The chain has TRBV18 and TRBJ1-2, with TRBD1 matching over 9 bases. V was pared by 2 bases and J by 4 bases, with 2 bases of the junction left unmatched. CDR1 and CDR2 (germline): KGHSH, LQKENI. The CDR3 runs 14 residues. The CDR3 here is CASSPGTGIYGYTF. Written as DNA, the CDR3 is TGTGCCAGCTCACCAGGGACAGGGATCTATGGCTACACCTTC.